These T cell receptor beta chains were read from a single sample in a study of blood T cell repertoires in COVID-19. The repertoire was sequenced with immunoSEQ multiplex PCR; TCRdb's copy has only in-frame clones and lacks some. The table lists 180,000 or so clones, 76% of them singletons. The sequenced material came from peripheral blood. The source of these receptors is a woman aged 45-59 years with active or convalescent COVID-19. The conserved cysteine and the conserved F or W are not part of the CDR3 here.

v_gene: TRBV30; j_gene: TRBJ1-5; CDR3aa: AWSVQNSNQPQH
v_gene: TRBV5-1; j_gene: TRBJ2-7; CDR3aa: ASRLGLAGGLLMDEQY
v_gene: TRBV18; j_gene: TRBJ2-3; CDR3aa: ASSPAGDTQY
v_gene: TRBV13; j_gene: TRBJ1-1; CDR3aa: ASSTRDRGNTEAF
v_gene: TRBV7-9; j_gene: TRBJ1-1; CDR3aa: ASSPRQEAF
v_gene: TRBV15; j_gene: TRBJ2-5; CDR3aa: ATSRDKGRTGWETQY
v_gene: TRBV13; j_gene: TRBJ1-2; CDR3aa: ASRAGTGPLWGYT
v_gene: TRBV30; j_gene: TRBJ2-1; CDR3aa: AWSAFDSLHNEQF
v_gene: TRBV3-1/TRBV3-2; j_gene: TRBJ1-2; CDR3aa: ASSQVGSPIT
v_gene: TRBV28; j_gene: TRBJ1-3; CDR3aa: ASSPLWRHGNTIY
v_gene: TRBV27; j_gene: TRBJ2-1; CDR3aa: ASSLGLAGGNEQF
v_gene: TRBV4-3; j_gene: TRBJ1-4; CDR3aa: ASSHRTGVNEKLF
v_gene: TRBV2; j_gene: TRBJ2-7; CDR3aa: ASSDKGQGGSYEQY
v_gene: TRBV30; j_gene: TRBJ1-6; CDR3aa: AWRRGREDNSPLH
v_gene: TRBV27; j_gene: TRBJ1-5; CDR3aa: ASSLLGPRTGLSNQPQH
v_gene: TRBV7-8; j_gene: TRBJ1-5; CDR3aa: ASSPSIRQVRQPQH
v_gene: TRBV20-1; j_gene: TRBJ1-1; CDR3aa: SHYGVTEAF
v_gene: TRBV19; j_gene: TRBJ2-3; CDR3aa: ASSRLAGGPDTQY
v_gene: TRBV6-2/TRBV6-3; j_gene: TRBJ2-1; CDR3aa: ASSYGGGIGVSYNEQF
v_gene: TRBV10-3; j_gene: TRBJ1-1; CDR3aa: AITLTGSGTEAF
v_gene: TRBV5-1; j_gene: TRBJ1-2; CDR3aa: ASSLEGGFSGYT
v_gene: TRBV9; j_gene: TRBJ1-2; CDR3aa: ASSVSQGGGYT
v_gene: TRBV19; j_gene: TRBJ1-1; CDR3aa: ASRKSGTSYTEAF
v_gene: TRBV6-5; j_gene: TRBJ1-2; CDR3aa: ASSYGRGIGGYT
v_gene: TRBV11-3; j_gene: TRBJ2-3; CDR3aa: ASSFDPADTQY
v_gene: TRBV6-5; j_gene: TRBJ2-7; CDR3aa: ASSPAVPNYEQY
v_gene: TRBV7-8; j_gene: TRBJ2-3; CDR3aa: ASSLVGSGGTDTQY
v_gene: TRBV7-2; j_gene: TRBJ2-7; CDR3aa: ASSLYAGVYEQY
v_gene: TRBV7-3; j_gene: TRBJ2-3; CDR3aa: ASSPGLAGGHTDTQY
v_gene: TRBV4-1; j_gene: TRBJ1-2; CDR3aa: ASSQEPGPYGYT
v_gene: TRBV12-3/TRBV12-4; j_gene: TRBJ2-2; CDR3aa: ASLQTDTGELF
v_gene: TRBV6-1; j_gene: TRBJ1-1; CDR3aa: ASSEKRGGLMNTEAF
v_gene: TRBV28; j_gene: TRBJ1-4; CDR3aa: ASSLLPGPPREKLF
v_gene: TRBV6-2/TRBV6-3; j_gene: TRBJ2-1; CDR3aa: ASSSSGASGRYNEQF
v_gene: TRBV2; j_gene: TRBJ2-1; CDR3aa: ASQGGTSTYNEQF
v_gene: TRBV28; j_gene: TRBJ2-7; CDR3aa: ASRWGGGTGPYEQY
v_gene: TRBV7-2; j_gene: TRBJ2-1; CDR3aa: ASSSPGQRYNEQF
v_gene: TRBV13; j_gene: TRBJ2-7; CDR3aa: ASSFLSSGRAYREQY
v_gene: TRBV11-2; j_gene: TRBJ1-5; CDR3aa: ASSLPDQPQH
v_gene: TRBV5-1; j_gene: TRBJ1-1; CDR3aa: ASSRRTDMNTEAF
v_gene: TRBV7-2; j_gene: TRBJ1-2; CDR3aa: ASSFFADFNYGYT
v_gene: TRBV5-6; j_gene: TRBJ1-6; CDR3aa: ASSDKRTHNNSPLH
v_gene: TRBV5-1; j_gene: TRBJ2-5; CDR3aa: ASSPGVLLAEGETQY
v_gene: TRBV29-1; j_gene: TRBJ1-3; CDR3aa: SVSDRLGNTIY
v_gene: TRBV10-3; j_gene: TRBJ2-5; CDR3aa: AISPSGGTYQETQY